This TCR beta chain was obtained from a study of somatic mutations in cytotoxic T cells in rheumatoid arthritis. Study results and limitations: In about an eighth of the 65 patients, the largest CD8+ clone exceeded 20% of CD8+ cells. Slight TRBV07 underrepresentation in rheumatoid arthritis patients went unadjusted for multiple comparisons. Clonality of CD8+ T cells, which was compared between rheumatoid arthritis patients and age-matched healthy controls, did not differ significantly.

V was pared by 0 bases and J by 4 bases, with 14 bases between. The CDR3 sequence is 16 residues long. Germline-derived CDR1 and CDR2 are SGHDT and YYEEEE. Isolation of CD4+ and CD8+ cells used positive magnetic bead selection, with purity checked by flow cytometry. Generated by immunoSEQ multiplex PCR, the TCRdb table keeps only in-frame clones and is missing some. The top ten clones hold about 10% of a sample with more than 15,000 clones, over 70% of them seen once. The sample holds a few counts of this clone. Its antigen is undetermined. The receptor was derived from an adult with rheumatoid arthritis. The chain carries TRBV5-6 and TRBJ1-5; possibly TRBD1 for D (6 bases). The sequenced sample consisted of CD8+ T cells sorted from blood. The DNA of the CDR3 is TGTGCCAGCAGCTTGGGAGCGGGACAAATAAATCAGCCCCAGCATTTT. Its translation is CASSLGAGQINQPQHF.